This T cell receptor beta chain came from a study of control samples from healthy donors and cancer patients. V lost 2 bases, J lost 6 bases, and 8 bases stayed unmatched. Germline lookup yields CDR1 LGHDT and CDR2 YNNKEL (reference sequence). The CDR3 extends over 16 amino acids. Assay used: immunoSEQ multiplex PCR; TCRdb lists only in-frame clones, some missing. Here the sample spans 45,000 to 60,000 clones, less than 95% being singletons. V is TRBV3-1 (or the pseudogene TRBV3-2) and J is TRBJ2-1; 9 bases line up with TRBD2. Sequencing was carried out using blood. This TCR derives from a man in his thirties or forties in good health. The CDR3 loop is CASSQLVAGALNEQFF. In DNA, the CDR3 is TGTGCCAGCAGCCAACTTGTAGCGGGGGCTCTCAATGAGCAGTTCTTC.